The 9 T cell receptor beta chains below come from one sample, sequenced in a study of T cell clonality in common variable immunodeficiency. Profiling relied on immunoSEQ multiplex PCR, and the TCRdb table lists in-frame clones only, not all of them. This sample comprises around 60,000 clones, none seen once only. Sample: peripheral blood mononuclear cells. These TCRs come from a person between 18 and 75 years old in good health.

This clone was observed at least ten times. The read ends 3 residues shy of where the CDR3 ends; the end is completed using the germline J gene. The chain links TRBV29-1 to TRBJ2-3; D gene unclear. Deletions cut 5 bases from V and 0 bases from J, with 12 bases between. Germline V gene data show CDR1 as SQVTM and CDR2 as ANQGSEA. The CDR3 is made up of 14 amino acids. CDR3: CSVLEGSSTDTQYF. CDR3 bases read: TGCAGCGTTCTAGAAGGCAGCAGCACAGATACG.

This clone was seen a handful of times. The read ends 3 residues early relative to the CDR3; the germline J gene fills the gap. This rearrangement joins TRBV11-1 to TRBJ2-7; 9 positions agree with TRBD2. The trim removed 5 bases at V and 0 bases at J, leaving 2 bases unmatched. Looked up from germline, CDR1 is SGHAT and CDR2 is FQDESV (reference sequence). This CDR3 has 14 residues. CDR3 DNA (partial): TGTGCCAGCAGCCTTAGCGGGAGCTCCTACGAG. It yields the protein CASSLSGSSYE. The entire CDR3 sequence reads CASSLSGSSYEQYF.

This clone was detected a few times. The covered CDR3 bases are TGTGCCAGTAGCACCGACAGGGGGCTCAGGAATGAG. This codes for CASSTDRGLRNE. The full CDR3 is CASSTDRGLRNEQFF. The V and J genes are TRBV19 and TRBJ2-1, with 10 bases matching TRBD1. The read halts 3 residues ahead of the CDR3 end, with the missing end drawn from the germline J gene. V gave up 6 bases and J gave up 7 bases; unmatched junction bases: 9. Germline V gene sequence: CDR1 LNHDA, CDR2 SQIVND (reference sequence). The CDR3 consists of 15 residues.

This clone was detected many times. The read ends 3 residues before the CDR3 terminus; that terminus is restored from the germline J gene. The chain recombines TRBV10-3 with TRBJ1-2, with 10 bases aligning to TRBD1. This CDR3 region has 14 residues. The germline V gene has CDR1 ENHRY and CDR2 SYGVKD. Germline trimming cut 2 bases from V and 5 bases from J; bases unmatched to any gene: 2. CDR3 DNA, as far as it was read: TGTGCCATCAGTGAGGGGGGACAGGGGTATGGC. Its translation: CAISEGGQGYG. Given in full, the CDR3 is CAISEGGQGYGYTF.

This clone was seen at least ten times. The CDR3 end is not reached by the read, which stops 3 residues before it; the germline J gene fills it in. This rearrangement joins TRBV5-1 to TRBJ1-4, with 7 positions matching TRBD1. Germline trimming cut 4 bases from V and 1 base from J; bases unmatched to any gene: 4. CDR1 and CDR2 (germline): SGHRS, YFSETQ. The CDR3 loop spans 15 amino acids. The CDR3 sequence is CASSNAGGTNEKLFF. Partial CDR3 DNA: TGCGCCAGCAGCAATGCAGGGGGAACTAATGAAAAA.

There are many counts of this clone. The read terminates 3 residues ahead of where the CDR3 ends, so the germline J gene completes it. V and J are TRBV19 and TRBJ1-2; TRBD1 might be the D (5 bases). Trimming stripped 5 bases from V and 5 bases from J, with 12 bases between. Germline CDR1 LNHDA, CDR2 SQIVND (reference sequence). The CDR3 consists of 13 residues. The part of the CDR3 DNA that was read is TGTGCCAGTAGTCCTACAGGAGTTTATGGC. It yields the protein CASSPTGVYG. The CDR3 in its entirety is CASSPTGVYGYTF.

This clone was picked up a small number of times. The sequence runs out 3 residues before the end of the CDR3; the remainder is reconstructed from the germline J gene. The rearrangement joins TRBV5-1 to TRBJ2-1; TRBD2 might be the D (5 bases). This CDR3 region has 13 residues. The germline V and J ends were trimmed by 0 bases and 7 bases, with 8 bases remaining between them. CDR1 and CDR2 (germline): SGHRS, YFSETQ. CDR3 in amino acids: CASSLGRGNEQFF. Partial CDR3 DNA: TGCGCCAGCAGCTTGGGGCGAGGGAATGAG.

This clone was counted at least ten times. The sequenced fragment ends 3 residues before the CDR3 boundary, so the rest is inferred from the germline J gene. This chain links TRBV6-2 or TRBV6-3 with TRBJ1-5, with TRBD1 matching 9 bases. Trimming at V came to 2 bases and at J to 0 bases, leaving 2 bases not matched to a gene. Germline lookup yields CDR1 MNHEY and CDR2 SVGEGT. The CDR3 sequence is 16 residues long. The CDR3 is CASSYPQGASNQPQHF. The sequenced part of the CDR3 DNA is TGTGCCAGCAGTTACCCACAGGGGGCTAGCAATCAGCCC.

This clone came up many times. The read falls 3 residues short of the CDR3 end, and the missing part is taken from the germline J gene. This sequence joins TRBV18 and TRBJ2-6; D is unclear. The CDR3 contains 15 residues. V was trimmed by 2 bases and J by 0 bases, leaving 5 bases between them. Germline assignment: CDR1 KGHSH and CDR2 LQKENI. The CDR3 reads CASSPIASGANVLTF. The DNA read from the CDR3 is TGTGCCAGCTCACCAATAGCCTCTGGGGCCAACGTC.